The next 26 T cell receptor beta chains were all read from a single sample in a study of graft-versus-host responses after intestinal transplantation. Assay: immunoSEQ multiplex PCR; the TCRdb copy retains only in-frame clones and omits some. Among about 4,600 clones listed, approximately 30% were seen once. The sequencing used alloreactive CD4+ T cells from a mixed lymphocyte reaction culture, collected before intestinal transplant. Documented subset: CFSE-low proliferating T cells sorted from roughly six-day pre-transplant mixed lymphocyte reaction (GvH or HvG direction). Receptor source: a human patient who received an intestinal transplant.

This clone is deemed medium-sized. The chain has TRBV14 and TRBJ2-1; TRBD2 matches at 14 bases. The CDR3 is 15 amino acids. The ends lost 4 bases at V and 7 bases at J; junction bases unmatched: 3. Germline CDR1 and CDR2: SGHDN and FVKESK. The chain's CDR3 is CASSPWTSGRNEQFF. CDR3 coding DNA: TGTGCCAGCAGCCCTTGGACTAGCGGGAGGAATGAGCAGTTCTTC.

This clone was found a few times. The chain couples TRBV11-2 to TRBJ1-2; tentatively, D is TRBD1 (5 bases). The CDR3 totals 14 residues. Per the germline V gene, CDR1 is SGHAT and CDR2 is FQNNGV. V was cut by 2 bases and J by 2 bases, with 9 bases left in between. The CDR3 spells CASSLQGANYGYTF. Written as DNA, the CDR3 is TGTGCCAGCAGCTTACAGGGAGCCAACTATGGCTACACCTTC.

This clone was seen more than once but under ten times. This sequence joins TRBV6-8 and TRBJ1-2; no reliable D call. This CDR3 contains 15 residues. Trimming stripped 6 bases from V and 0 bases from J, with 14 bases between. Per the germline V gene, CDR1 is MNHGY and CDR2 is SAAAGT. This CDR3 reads CASSLVSGANYGYTF. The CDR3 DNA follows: TGTGCCAGCAGCCTCGTTTCAGGAGCTAACTATGGCTACACCTTC.

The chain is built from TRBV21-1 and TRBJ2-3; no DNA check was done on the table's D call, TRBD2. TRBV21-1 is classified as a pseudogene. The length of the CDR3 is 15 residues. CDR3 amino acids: CASSEGIAGSDTQYF. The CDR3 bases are TGTGCCAGCAGCGAAGGGATCGCGGGATCAGATACGCAGTATTTT.

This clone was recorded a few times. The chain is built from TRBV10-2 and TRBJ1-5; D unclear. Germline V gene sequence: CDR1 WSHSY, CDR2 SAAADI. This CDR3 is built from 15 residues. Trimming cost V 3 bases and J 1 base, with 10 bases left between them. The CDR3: CASSEAGVSNQPQHF. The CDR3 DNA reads TGCGCCAGCAGTGAAGCCGGGGTGAGCAATCAGCCCCAGCATTTT.

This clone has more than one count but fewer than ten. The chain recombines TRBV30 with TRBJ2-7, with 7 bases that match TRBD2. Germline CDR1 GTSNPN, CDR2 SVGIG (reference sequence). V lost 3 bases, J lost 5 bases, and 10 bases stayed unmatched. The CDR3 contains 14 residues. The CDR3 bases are TGTGCCTGGAGAGCGCGGGGTCGGGAGGACGAGCAGTACTTC. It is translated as CAWRARGREDEQYF.

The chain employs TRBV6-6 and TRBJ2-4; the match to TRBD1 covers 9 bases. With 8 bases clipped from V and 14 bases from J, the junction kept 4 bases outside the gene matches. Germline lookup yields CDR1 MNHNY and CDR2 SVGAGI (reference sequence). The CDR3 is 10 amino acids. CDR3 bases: TGTGCCAGCCGATGGGACAGGGAGTACTTC. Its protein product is CASRWDREYF.

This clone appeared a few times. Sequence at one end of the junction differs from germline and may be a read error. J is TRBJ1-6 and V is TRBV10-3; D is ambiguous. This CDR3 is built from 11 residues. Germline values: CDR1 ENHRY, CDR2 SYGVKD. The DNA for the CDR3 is TGTGCCAGCAGTTACGTGGGGTCCCTCCACTTT. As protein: CASSYVGSLHF.

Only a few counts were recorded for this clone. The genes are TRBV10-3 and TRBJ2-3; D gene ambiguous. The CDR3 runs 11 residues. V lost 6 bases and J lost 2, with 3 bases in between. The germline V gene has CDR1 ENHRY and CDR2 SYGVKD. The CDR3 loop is CAIRDTDTQYF. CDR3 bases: TGTGCCATCAGGGACACAGATACGCAGTATTTT.

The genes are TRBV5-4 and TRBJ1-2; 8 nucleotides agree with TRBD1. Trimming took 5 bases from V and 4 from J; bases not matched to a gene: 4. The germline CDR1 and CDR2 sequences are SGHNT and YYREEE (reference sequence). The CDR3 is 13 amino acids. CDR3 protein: CASRSGTGYGYTF. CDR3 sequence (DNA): TGTGCCAGCAGATCCGGGACAGGCTATGGCTACACCTTC.

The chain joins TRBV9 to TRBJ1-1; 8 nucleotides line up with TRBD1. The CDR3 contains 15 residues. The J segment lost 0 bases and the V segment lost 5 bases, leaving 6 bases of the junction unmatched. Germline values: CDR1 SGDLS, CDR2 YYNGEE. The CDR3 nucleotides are TGTGCCAGCAGTCGCTGGGACAGGATGAACACTGAAGCTTTCTTT. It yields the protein CASSRWDRMNTEAFF. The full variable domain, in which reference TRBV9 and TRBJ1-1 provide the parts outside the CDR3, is DSGVTQTPKHLITATGQRVTLRCSPRSGDLSVYWYQQSLDQGLQFLIQYYNGEERAKGNILERFSAQQFPDLHSELNLSSLELGDSALYFCASSRWDRMNTEAFFGQGTRLTVV.

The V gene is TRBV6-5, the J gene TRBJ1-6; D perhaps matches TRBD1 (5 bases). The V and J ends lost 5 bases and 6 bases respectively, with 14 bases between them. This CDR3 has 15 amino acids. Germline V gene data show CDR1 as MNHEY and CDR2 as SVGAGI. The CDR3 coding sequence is TGTGCCAGCAGTCAACGTGGGGGAAGTAATTCACCCCTCCACTTT. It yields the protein CASSQRGGSNSPLHF.

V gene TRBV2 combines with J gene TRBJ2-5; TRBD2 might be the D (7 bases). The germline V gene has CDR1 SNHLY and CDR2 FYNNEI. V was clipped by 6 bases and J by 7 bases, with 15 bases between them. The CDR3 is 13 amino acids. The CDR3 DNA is TGTGCCAGCAGGGAGGGTAGGGGGGGGACCCAGTACTTC. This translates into CASREGRGGTQYF.

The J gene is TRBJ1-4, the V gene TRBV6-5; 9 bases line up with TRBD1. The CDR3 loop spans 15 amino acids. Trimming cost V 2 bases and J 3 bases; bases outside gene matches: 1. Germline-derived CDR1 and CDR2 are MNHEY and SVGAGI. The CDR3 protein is CASSYRDRANEKLFF. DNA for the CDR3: TGTGCCAGCAGTTACCGGGACAGGGCTAATGAAAAACTGTTTTTT.

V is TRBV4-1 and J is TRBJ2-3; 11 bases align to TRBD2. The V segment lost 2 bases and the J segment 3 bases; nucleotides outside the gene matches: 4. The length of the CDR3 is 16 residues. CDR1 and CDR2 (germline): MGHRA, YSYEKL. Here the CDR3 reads CASSQTTSGITDTQYF. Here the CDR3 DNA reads TGCGCCAGCAGCCAAACGACTAGCGGGATAACAGATACGCAGTATTTT.

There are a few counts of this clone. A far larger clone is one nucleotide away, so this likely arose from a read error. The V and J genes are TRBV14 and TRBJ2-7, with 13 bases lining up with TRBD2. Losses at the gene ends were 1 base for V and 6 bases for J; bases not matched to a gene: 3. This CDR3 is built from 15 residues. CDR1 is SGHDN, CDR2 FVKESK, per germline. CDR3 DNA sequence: TGTGCCAGCAGCCAAGCGAGGACTAGCGGGAGCGAGCAGTACTTC. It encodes CASSQARTSGSEQYF.

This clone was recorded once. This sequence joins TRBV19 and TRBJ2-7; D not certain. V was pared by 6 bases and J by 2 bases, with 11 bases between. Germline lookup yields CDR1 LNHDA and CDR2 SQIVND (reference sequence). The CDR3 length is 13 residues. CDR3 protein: CASSHGVTYEQYF. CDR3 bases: TGTGCCAGTAGCCATGGGGTTACCTACGAGCAGTACTTC.

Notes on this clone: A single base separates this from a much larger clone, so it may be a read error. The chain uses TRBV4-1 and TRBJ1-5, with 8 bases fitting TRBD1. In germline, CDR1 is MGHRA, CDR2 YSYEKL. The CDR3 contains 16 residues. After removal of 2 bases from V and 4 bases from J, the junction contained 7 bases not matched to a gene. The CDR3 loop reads CASSQMDRVGNQPQHF. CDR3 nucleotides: TGCGCCAGCAGCCAAATGGACAGGGTAGGGAATCAGCCCCAGCATTTT.

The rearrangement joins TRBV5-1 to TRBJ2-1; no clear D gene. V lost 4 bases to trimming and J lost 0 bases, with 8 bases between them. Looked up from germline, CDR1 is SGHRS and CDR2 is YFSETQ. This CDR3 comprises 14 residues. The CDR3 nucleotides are TGCGCCAGCAGCGGTAGAACCTCCTACAATGAGCAGTTCTTC. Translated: CASSGRTSYNEQFF. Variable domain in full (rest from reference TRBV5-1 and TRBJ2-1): KAGVTQTPRYLIKTRGQQVTLSCSPISGHRSVSWYQQTPGQGLQFLFEYFSETQRNKGNFPGRFSGRQFSNSRSEMNVSTLELGDSALYLCASSGRTSYNEQFFGPGTRLTVL.

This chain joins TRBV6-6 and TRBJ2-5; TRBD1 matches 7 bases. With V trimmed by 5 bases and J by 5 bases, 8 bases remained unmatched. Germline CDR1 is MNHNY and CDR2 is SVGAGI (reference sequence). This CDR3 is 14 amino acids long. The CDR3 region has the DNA TGTGCCAGCAGTAACCGGGGACAGAGGGAGACCCAGTACTTC. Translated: CASSNRGQRETQYF.

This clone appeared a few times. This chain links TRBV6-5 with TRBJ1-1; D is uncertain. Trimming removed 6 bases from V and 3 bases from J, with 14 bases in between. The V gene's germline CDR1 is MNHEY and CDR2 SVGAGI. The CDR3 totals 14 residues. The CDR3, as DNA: TGTGCCAGCAGGATCCGTCTTGGGGACACTGAAGCTTTCTTT. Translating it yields CASRIRLGDTEAFF.

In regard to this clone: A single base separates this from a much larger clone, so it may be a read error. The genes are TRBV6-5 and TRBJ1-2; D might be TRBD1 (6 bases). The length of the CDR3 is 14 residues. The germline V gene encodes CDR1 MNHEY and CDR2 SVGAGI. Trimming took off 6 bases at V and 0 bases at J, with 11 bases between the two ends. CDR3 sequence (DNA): TGTGCCAGCAGGCGGGACACTGCTAACTATGGCTACACCTTC. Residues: CASRRDTANYGYTF.

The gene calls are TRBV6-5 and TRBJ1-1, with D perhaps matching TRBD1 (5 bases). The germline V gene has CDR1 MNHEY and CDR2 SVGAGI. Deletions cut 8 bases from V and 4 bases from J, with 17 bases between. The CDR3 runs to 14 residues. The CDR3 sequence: CASAKGQRITEAFF. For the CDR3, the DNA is TGTGCCAGCGCAAAAGGACAACGGATCACTGAAGCTTTCTTT.

CDR3 bases: TGCAGCGTTGAAATCAGGAGAGGCACAGATACGCAGTATTTT. It yields the protein CSVEIRRGTDTQYF. The chain joins TRBV29-1 to TRBJ2-3; D unresolved. CDR1 SQVTM and CDR2 ANQGSEA come from the germline V gene. The CDR3 runs to 14 residues. The V gene lost 2 bases and the J gene lost 1 base, with 10 bases spanning the gap.

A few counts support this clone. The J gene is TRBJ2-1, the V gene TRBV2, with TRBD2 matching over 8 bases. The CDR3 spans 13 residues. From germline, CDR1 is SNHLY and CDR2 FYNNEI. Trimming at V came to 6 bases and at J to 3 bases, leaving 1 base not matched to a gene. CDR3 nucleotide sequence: TGTGCCAGCAGCGGGGGGGGCTACAATGAGCAGTTCTTC. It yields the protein CASSGGGYNEQFF.

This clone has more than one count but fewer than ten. CDR3 loop: CASSLTSGYTGELFF. The CDR3 DNA follows: TGCGCCAGCAGCTTAACTAGCGGTTACACCGGGGAGCTGTTTTTT. The rearrangement uses TRBV5-1 and TRBJ2-2; TRBD2 aligns across 8 bases. The CDR3 contains 15 residues. V shed 2 bases, J shed 3 bases, and the junction held 3 bases outside the gene matches. Germline assignment: CDR1 SGHRS and CDR2 YFSETQ.